One and the same sample provided the 4 T cell receptor beta chains below, sequenced in a study of blood T cell repertoires in COVID-19. This table comes from immunoSEQ multiplex PCR, and its TCRdb copy is limited to in-frame clones, with some not included. The sample yields about 200,000 clones, about 87% seen once. The sample consisted of peripheral blood. The receptor set was obtained from a man in his sixties with acute or convalescent COVID-19.

V and J are TRBV5-1 and TRBJ2-2; D gene ambiguous. With 0 bases removed from V and 3 bases from J, the gap between germline ends came to 3 bases. Looked up from germline, CDR1 is SGHRS and CDR2 is YFSETQ. CDR3 length equals 13 residues. The CDR3 DNA is TGCGCCAGCAGCTTGGCGGACACCGGGGAGCTGTTTTTT. Translation: CASSLADTGELFF.

This clone was counted only a few times. The V and J genes are TRBV7-3 and TRBJ2-1; 12 positions agree with TRBD2. In germline, CDR1 is SGHTA, CDR2 FQGTGA. The CDR3 extends over 16 amino acids. V shed 0 bases, J shed 8 bases, and the junction held 5 bases outside the gene matches. The CDR3 loop is CASSLTRTSGVDEQFF. For the CDR3, the DNA is TGTGCCAGCAGCTTAACCAGGACTAGCGGGGTCGATGAGCAGTTCTTC. Supplemented by reference TRBV7-3 and TRBJ2-1, the full variable domain reads GAGVSQTPSNKVTEKGKYVELRCDPISGHTALYWYRQSLGQGPEFLIYFQGTGAADDSGLPNDRFFAVRPEGSVSTLKIQRTERGDSAVYLCASSLTRTSGVDEQFFGPGTRLTVL.

The V gene is TRBV30, the J gene TRBJ2-5; 16 nucleotides agree with TRBD2. CDR3 length equals 18 residues. Trimming at V came to 2 bases and at J to 7 bases, leaving 13 bases not matched to a gene. Germline V gene data show CDR1 as GTSNPN and CDR2 as SVGIG (reference sequence). The CDR3 here is CAWSSAGLAGGPAVTQYF. CDR3 DNA: TGTGCCTGGAGTTCGGCGGGACTAGCGGGGGGGCCAGCCGTGACCCAGTACTTC.

The chain uses TRBV3-1 (or the pseudogene TRBV3-2) and TRBJ2-3; a possible D gene is TRBD1 (6 bases). The CDR3 runs to 15 residues. V gave up 4 bases and J gave up 3 bases, with 14 bases separating them. Germline CDR1 and CDR2: LGHDT and YNNKEL (reference sequence). This CDR3 is CASSPRGQPTDTQYF. The CDR3 DNA is TGTGCCAGCAGCCCCCGGGGACAACCTACAGATACGCAGTATTTT.